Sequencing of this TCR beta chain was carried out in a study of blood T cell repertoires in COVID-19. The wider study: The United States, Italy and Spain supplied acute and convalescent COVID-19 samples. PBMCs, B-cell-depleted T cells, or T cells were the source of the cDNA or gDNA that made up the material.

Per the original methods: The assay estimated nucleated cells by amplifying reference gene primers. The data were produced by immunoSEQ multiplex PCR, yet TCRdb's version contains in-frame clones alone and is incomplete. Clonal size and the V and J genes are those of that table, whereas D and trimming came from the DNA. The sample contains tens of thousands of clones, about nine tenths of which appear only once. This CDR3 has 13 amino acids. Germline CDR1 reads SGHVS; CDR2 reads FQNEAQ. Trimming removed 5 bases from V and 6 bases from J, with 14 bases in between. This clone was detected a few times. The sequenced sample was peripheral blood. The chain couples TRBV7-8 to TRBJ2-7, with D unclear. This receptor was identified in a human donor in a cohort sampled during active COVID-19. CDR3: CASSRALGLEQYF. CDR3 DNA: TGTGCCAGCAGCCGCGCGCTGGGCCTCGAGCAGTACTTC.